The following is a T cell receptor (beta chain) sequence with its context. This CDR3 has 14 residues. Germline loops: CDR1 SEHNR, CDR2 FQNEAQ (reference sequence). The data were obtained in a study of T cell clones after liver transplantation. Overall study: A pre-transplant mixed lymphocyte reaction with TCRbeta sequencing defined graft-donor-reactive clones followed in post-transplant blood.

Data came from immunoSEQ multiplex PCR; TCRdb stores just in-frame clones and leaves some out. The sample has 20,000 to 25,000 clones, approximately 71% seen once. Material: CD4+ T cells from blood, obtained before liver transplant. The TCR sequence derives from a human donor who received a liver transplant. V gene TRBV7-9 combines with J gene TRBJ2-3; a possible D gene is TRBD2 (6 bases). In nucleotides, the CDR3 is TGTGCTTTGGGGAGCGGGCCAGGCACAGATACGCAGTATTTT. Encoded protein: CALGSGPGTDTQYF.